This T cell receptor beta chain emerged from a study of cytomegalovirus exposure and HLA in healthy donors. For the study at large: About 85 million unique TCRs from HLA-typed donors were held in an early release of data.

The CDR3 totals 16 residues. The germline V gene encodes CDR1 LGHNA and CDR2 YSLEER. V was pared by 0 bases and J by 5 bases, with 13 bases between. It was with 60 Vbeta and 13 Jbeta primers that the PCR ran. Original analysis: Unique TCR beta chains totaled approximately 83 million in a later count, with roughly 10 million of them shared. Repertoires were generated with immunoSEQ multiplex PCR, while TCRdb's copy carries only in-frame clones and drops some. The V and J calls and clone size were taken over from that table, and D and trimming were inferred from the DNA. The repertoire consists of around 300,000 clones, with roughly 86% occurring once and the leading ten covering 1.5% to 2.5%.

The sequenced sample was PBMCs. The receptor comes from a woman aged 40 to 55 in good health and CMV-seropositive. The gene calls are TRBV4-3 and TRBJ2-2; a weak D match, TRBD2 (5 bases). CDR3 residues: CASSQDGSWGTGELFF. CDR3 sequence (DNA): TGCGCCAGCAGCCAAGATGGGAGCTGGGGAACCGGGGAGCTGTTTTTT.